The 17 T cell receptor beta chains reported below all come from one sample, sequenced in a study of technical replicates of blood from a handful of donors. Profiling relied on immunoSEQ multiplex PCR, and the TCRdb table lists in-frame clones only, not all of them. Of roughly 48,000 clones in the sample, roughly 90% were seen once. Material for sequencing was PBMCs. The receptors originated from a human donor in good health. Some clones in this sample may be carry-over from other donors' samples.

The rearrangement joins TRBV5-6 to TRBJ1-1; D is uncertain. This CDR3 is built from 15 residues. Germline V gene data show CDR1 as SGHDT and CDR2 as YYEEEE. V shed 4 bases and J shed 8 bases, with 21 bases lying between them. The CDR3 bases are TGTGCCAGCAGCCTACCCGTGACGGGAGGTAAGGAAGCTTTCTTT. It codes for CASSLPVTGGKEAFF.

This chain links TRBV4-3 with TRBJ1-2, with a possible D match to TRBD1 (5 bases). V shed 0 bases and J shed 8 bases, with 13 bases lying between them. The CDR3 runs to 14 residues. From germline, CDR1 is LGHNA and CDR2 YSLEER. The CDR3 sequence: CASSQERDWGGYTF. DNA for the CDR3: TGCGCCAGCAGCCAAGAGAGGGACTGGGGAGGCTACACCTTC.

This clone is a singleton in its sample. The chain's CDR3 is CASSRLQGFSTDTQYF. DNA for the CDR3: TGCGCCAGCAGCCGGCTACAGGGGTTTAGTACAGATACGCAGTATTTT. The rearrangement links TRBV4-1 to TRBJ2-3; 7 nucleotides agree with TRBD1. V dropped 4 bases and J dropped 3; count of bases not matched to a gene: 10. This CDR3 is 16 amino acids long. Germline-derived CDR1 and CDR2 are MGHRA and YSYEKL.

The rearrangement uses TRBV25-1 and TRBJ1-3; unclear D gene. CDR3 length: 16 residues. V was clipped by 4 bases and J by 0 bases, with 13 bases between them. Germline V gene sequence: CDR1 MGHDK, CDR2 SYGVNS. This CDR3 reads CASSGEGVPSGNTIYF. Here the CDR3 DNA reads TGTGCCAGCAGTGGGGAGGGTGTCCCCTCTGGAAACACCATATATTTT.

This chain links TRBV11-2 with TRBJ2-7; 14 positions match TRBD2. Trimming cost V 5 bases and J 4 bases; bases outside gene matches: 10. The germline gives CDR1 SGHAT, CDR2 FQNNGV. The CDR3 has 17 amino acids. As DNA, the CDR3 is TGTGCCAGCAGCGCCTTAACCGGGACTAGCGGGAGATACGAGCAGTACTTC. The encoded protein is CASSALTGTSGRYEQYF.

This sequence joins TRBV4-1 and TRBJ2-2, with 7 positions matching TRBD1. The CDR3 extends over 18 amino acids. CDR1 MGHRA and CDR2 YSYEKL come from the germline V gene. Losses at the gene ends were 0 bases for V and 4 bases for J; bases not matched to a gene: 11. This chain's CDR3 is CASSQDDERGRVTGELFF. The CDR3 DNA follows: TGCGCCAGCAGCCAAGATGACGAAAGGGGGCGGGTCACCGGGGAGCTGTTTTTT.

The V call is TRBV11-3, the J call TRBJ2-5; perhaps TRBD2 as D (6 bases). The V gene lost 5 bases and the J gene lost 5 bases, with 15 bases spanning the gap. Germline V gives CDR1 SGHNT, CDR2 YENEEA. The CDR3 extends over 14 amino acids. The CDR3 DNA is TGTGCCAGCAGCCAGTCCGCGGGGCACGAGACCCAGTACTTC. Amino acid sequence: CASSQSAGHETQYF.

This chain connects TRBV19 to TRBJ1-1, with 9 positions matching TRBD1. V lost 1 base, J lost 8 bases, and 2 bases stayed unmatched. The CDR3 contains 13 residues. The germline gives CDR1 LNHDA, CDR2 SQIVND (reference sequence). The CDR3 loop is CASSIGDRVEAFF. CDR3 nucleotide sequence: TGTGCCAGTAGTATAGGGGACAGGGTCGAAGCTTTCTTT.

The chain links TRBV7-9 to TRBJ1-2, with D possibly being TRBD1 (6 bases). The germline V gene has CDR1 SEHNR and CDR2 FQNEAQ (reference sequence). The V and J ends lost 5 bases and 8 bases respectively, with 15 bases between them. CDR3 size: 13 residues. CDR3 coding DNA: TGTGCCAGCAGCCCGACAGGCCGGGAAGGCTACACCTTC. The encoded protein is CASSPTGREGYTF.

The chain is built from TRBV4-3 and TRBJ2-3; TRBD2 agrees at 14 bases. The CDR3 extends over 14 amino acids. Germline V CDR1 and CDR2: LGHNA, YSLEER. V lost 8 bases and J lost 9; bases outside the gene matches: 7. CDR3: CASSPGLAGATQYF. The CDR3 DNA sequence: TGCGCCAGCTCTCCGGGACTAGCGGGAGCCACGCAGTATTTT.

V usage is TRBV30 and J usage is TRBJ1-5; D possibly corresponds to TRBD1 (6 bases). CDR1 is GTSNPN, CDR2 SVGIG, per germline (reference sequence). V was cut by 2 bases and J by 7 bases, with 18 bases left in between. The CDR3 is made up of 15 amino acids. The chain's CDR3 is CAWSTGAEAGQPQHF. The DNA for the CDR3 is TGTGCCTGGAGTACGGGGGCCGAAGCGGGGCAGCCCCAGCATTTT.

V and J are TRBV5-1 and TRBJ2-2; 9 bases map to TRBD2. J gave up 6 bases and V 4 bases, and 4 bases lay outside the gene matches. This CDR3 is built from 14 residues. Germline loops: CDR1 SGHRS, CDR2 YFSETQ. The CDR3 DNA is TGCGCCAGCAGCCAGGGACTAGCCCCCGGGGAGCTGTTTTTT. Amino acid sequence: CASSQGLAPGELFF. Full variable domain (remainder filled in from reference TRBV5-1 and TRBJ2-2): KAGVTQTPRYLIKTRGQQVTLSCSPISGHRSVSWYQQTPGQGLQFLFEYFSETQRNKGNFPGRFSGRQFSNSRSEMNVSTLELGDSALYLCASSQGLAPGELFFGEGSRLTVL.

This sequence joins TRBV27 and TRBJ2-6; D unclear. Trimming took off 10 bases at V and 0 bases at J, with 19 bases between the two ends. The CDR3 contains 17 residues. Germline CDR1 MNHEY, CDR2 SMNVEV (reference sequence). DNA for the CDR3: TGTGCCACTAGACCCCCCTTCTTACCCTCTGGGGCCAACGTCCTGACTTTC. Translation: CATRPPFLPSGANVLTF.

The gene calls are TRBV7-9 and TRBJ2-5; 7 bases are shared with TRBD1. Germline V lookup: CDR1 SEHNR, CDR2 FQNEAQ (reference sequence). The junction had 5 bases not matched to a gene; V was cut back by 5 bases and J by 2 bases. This CDR3 is 14 amino acids long. CDR3 in amino acids: CASSVTGKQETQYF. DNA of the CDR3: TGTGCCAGCAGCGTGACAGGGAAACAAGAGACCCAGTACTTC. Supplemented by reference TRBV7-9 and TRBJ2-5, the full variable domain reads DTGVSQNPRHKITKRGQNVTFRCDPISEHNRLYWYRQTLGQGPEFLTYFQNEAQLEKSRLLSDRFSAERPKGSFSTLEIQRTEQGDSAMYLCASSVTGKQETQYFGPGTRLLVL.

The V and J genes are TRBV18 and TRBJ2-7; D is possibly TRBD2 (7 bases). V lost 4 bases, J lost 4 bases, and 14 bases lay in between. Germline CDR1 and CDR2: KGHSH and LQKENI. The CDR3 is made up of 14 amino acids. The chain's CDR3 is CASSQQGGWYEQYF. CDR3 sequence (DNA): TGTGCCAGCTCACAACAGGGAGGGTGGTACGAGCAGTACTTC.

This chain links TRBV5-6 with TRBJ2-3; the match to TRBD1 covers 7 bases. Germline lookup yields CDR1 SGHDT and CDR2 YYEEEE. The CDR3 totals 15 residues. The J segment lost 2 bases and the V segment lost 3 bases, leaving 6 bases of the junction unmatched. In DNA form, the CDR3 reads TGTGCCAGCAGCTCGGTGGACAGGTTCACAGATACGCAGTATTTT. Translating gives CASSSVDRFTDTQYF.

The chain links TRBV7-9 to TRBJ1-1; the D is unclear. Germline V gene lookup returns CDR1 SEHNR and CDR2 FQNEAQ (reference sequence). This CDR3 contains 13 residues. The germline V and J ends were trimmed by 3 bases and 7 bases, with 12 bases remaining between them. CDR3 sequence (DNA): TGTGCCAGCAGCTTTGAGGGTGCGGGTGAAGCTTTCTTT. The encoded protein is CASSFEGAGEAFF.